Sequencing of this T cell receptor (beta chain) was carried out in a study of T-cell memory formation after mild COVID-19 (dated by TCRdb to 2020 to 2023). For the study in its entirety: TCR sequence clusters from the two donors were largely donor specific. In two donors, T-cell clones that expanded and contracted after mild COVID-19 were followed by sequencing TCRalpha and TCRbeta repertoires longitudinally. The cohort comprised two young, previously healthy adult volunteers, one female and one male.

Paper-wide results and their limitations: Whether the second-wave clones peaking on day 37 were SARS-CoV-2 specific was not confirmed. Balanced CD4/CD8 phenotypes were observed for clones contracting from day 15 to 85, whereas a bias towards CD4+ was observed for a second wave of clones expanding from day 15 to 37. Only two mild cases were covered in the study, and larger cohorts including severe cases with pre-infection samples were considered necessary. Contracting CD4+ clones were located mainly in the CM and EM memory subsets, whereas CD8+ clones were found to be enriched in EMRA. Some responding clones were found in pre-infection memory, which suggests that pre-existing cross-reactive memory T cells took part in the SARS-CoV-2 response.

The germline V gene (reference sequence) provides CDR1 SEHNR and CDR2 FQNEAQ. From its cysteine to its phenylalanine, the CDR3 spans 14 amino acids. Only CDR3 DNA remains: 42 bases, in frame from the first base. Trimming takes 4 bases off V and 4 bases off J; junction bases not matched to a gene: 2. On this clonotype itself: It lacks a known antigen. Base qualities are not recorded, but no much larger clone differs from it by a single base.

Sequencing was carried out with an Illumina NovaSeq 6000. TCRalpha and TCRbeta cDNA libraries were constructed by 5'RACE with constant-segment primers, with sample barcodes and unique molecular identifiers being introduced. Trizol reagent was used to extract RNA from every sample. Library amplification was performed in two PCR steps, and a second sample barcode and Illumina TruSeq adapters were introduced in the second step. Sequencing of the libraries was done on an Illumina NovaSeq, producing 2 x 150 bp paired-end reads. In the authors' own workflow: Demultiplexing of reads and collapsing into UMI-guided consensus sequences were performed with migec v1.2.7. With mixcr v2.1.11, UMI consensuses were aligned to TRA and TRB V and J templates and assembled into clonotypes. A clonotype was counted as expanded or contracted only if both edgeR and NoisET called the change significant, with noise models trained on biological replicates. For edgeR calls, a false discovery rate-adjusted p below 0.01 and a log2 fold-change threshold of 1 were applied. As an exploratory analysis of dynamics, PCA with hierarchical clustering was applied to max-normalized trajectories of the 1000 most abundant clonotypes. The CD4 or CD8 phenotype of responding clones was assigned using the separately sequenced CD4+ and CD8+ repertoires. TCRdb redid the processing of the public reads, applying fastp at Q25 and MiXCR, and retained in-frame beta chains. Every CDR3 protein is listed once, alongside the most common genes and DNA of its rows. The V and J calls, along with clone size, are taken from TCRdb and not from the paper's own processing. Recorded for this sample are 200,000 to 250,000 distinct CDR3 sequences; about 27% of them occurred a single time. The leading ten clones occupy 10% to 12% of the sample.

Ficoll-Paque density gradient centrifugation was the method used to isolate PBMCs. This clonotype was obtained from an adult woman who had mild COVID-19 (a few samples of this study predate the infection). The sample titles of this study are shuffled in the database, so cell type and time point are left out; the donor was told from shared clones. The chain is made from TRBV7-9 and TRBJ1-5; 9 nucleotides in the junction match TRBD1. The material sequenced was PBMCs or a T cell subset sorted from them (not recorded which). CDR3 reads: CASSSGTGNQPQHF. The DNA reads as follows: TGTGCCAGCAGCTCCGGGACAGGGAATCAGCCCCAGCATTTT.